This T cell receptor beta chain was identified in a study of OX40 agonist ivuxolimab in advanced cancers. About the study: Patients were treated with ivuxolimab, an agonistic anti-OX40 (CD134) antibody.

The CDR3 covers 12 residues. Trimming shortened V by 2 bases and J by 8 bases, and 10 bases separated the two germline ends. Germline V gene lookup returns CDR1 SGHNT and CDR2 YYREEE (reference sequence). Sequencing used immunoSEQ multiplex PCR; TCRdb keeps in-frame clones, though not all of them. Here the sample spans roughly 86,000 clones, 90% to 95% being singletons. Study-wide results and caveats: Researchers report that CD8+ T cells had, on average, more expanded clones than CD4+. It was not determined which antigens were specifically recognized by the peripheral T cells that had undergone clonal expansion.

Of note for this clone: What it binds is unknown.

The TCR comes from an adult with an advanced solid tumor such as melanoma, head and neck, liver or kidney cancer. This rearrangement joins TRBV5-4 to TRBJ1-1; tentative D call: TRBD1 (5 bases). The sample here was CD4+ or CD8+ T cells sorted from blood, taken in a trial of the OX40 agonist ivuxolimab. Here the CDR3 reads CASSLGAGEAFF. CDR3 sequence (DNA): TGTGCCAGCAGCTTAGGGGCAGGCGAAGCTTTCTTT. Full variable domain (rest looked up from reference TRBV5-4 and TRBJ1-1): ETGVTQSPTHLIKTRGQQVTLRCSSQSGHNTVSWYQQALGQGPQFIFQYYREEENGRGNFPPRFSGLQFPNYSSELNVNALELDDSALYLCASSLGAGEAFFGQGTRLTVV.